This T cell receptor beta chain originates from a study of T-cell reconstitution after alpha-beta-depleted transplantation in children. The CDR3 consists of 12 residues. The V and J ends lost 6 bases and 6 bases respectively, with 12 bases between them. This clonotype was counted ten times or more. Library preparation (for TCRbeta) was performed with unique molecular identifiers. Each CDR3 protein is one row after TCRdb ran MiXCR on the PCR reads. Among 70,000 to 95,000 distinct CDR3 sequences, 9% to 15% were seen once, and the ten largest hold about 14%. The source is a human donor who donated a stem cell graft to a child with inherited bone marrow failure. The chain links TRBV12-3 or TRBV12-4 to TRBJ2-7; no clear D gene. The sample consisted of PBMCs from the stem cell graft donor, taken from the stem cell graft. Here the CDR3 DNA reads TGTGCCAGCAGCCGCCTTCGGCGCGAGCAGTACTTC. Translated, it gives CASSRLRREQYF.